These T cell receptor beta chains were read from a single sample in a study of shared clonotypes between healthy human individuals. The repertoire was sequenced with immunoSEQ multiplex PCR; TCRdb's copy has only in-frame clones and lacks some. The sample shows about 2 million clones, less than 95% of them seen only once. What was sequenced was naive CD8+ T cells sorted from blood. Receptors originate from a man aged 18 to 29 in good health. Each CDR3 is given with its conserved first and last residue.

>TRBV14|18|TRBJ2-6
CASSQVFGQGSGANVLTF
>TRBV4-3|16|TRBJ2-2
CASSQGATGLTGELFF
>TRBV2|17|TRBJ1-2
CASNRDPPEYYNYGYTF
>TRBV2|14|TRBJ2-7
CASSFTESVYEQYF
>TRBV7-6|17|TRBJ2-1
CASSLVAWEGRATEQFF
>TRBV7-9|14|TRBJ1-2
CASSARDRDYGYTF
>TRBV28|13|TRBJ1-1
CASSLRTGLEAFF
>TRBV7-9|15|TRBJ2-5
CASSLVPGQQETQYF
>TRBV7-9|15|TRBJ2-7
CASSLTSGDQAEQYF
>TRBV7-2|16|TRBJ2-4
CASSGAGELAKNIQYF
>TRBV6-5|13|TRBJ2-3
CASSNTGPDTQYF
>TRBV2|15|TRBJ2-1
CASIGRDSVYNEQFF
>TRBV6-5|15|TRBJ1-1
CASSYLEGLNTEAFF
>TRBV11-2|17|TRBJ2-7
CASSLDHLLASTYEQYF
>TRBV4-1|16|TRBJ1-2
CASSQVVEGPNYGYTF
>TRBV9|16|TRBJ2-2
CASSAGGQPNTGELFF
>TRBV27|16|TRBJ2-5
CASSFSAGEYQETQYF
>TRBV7-2|18|TRBJ2-2
CASSLTGLAGGNTGELFF
>TRBV5-1|18|TRBJ1-2
CASSLEGVRWEANYGYTF
>TRBV6-1|16|TRBJ1-2
CASSDFASGTAYGYTF
>TRBV19|14|TRBJ1-4
CASSVQIGDEKLFF
>TRBV11-2|12|TRBJ1-4
CASSTTDEKLFF
>TRBV7-9|11|TRBJ2-7
CASSPLDEQYF